A selection of T cell receptor beta chains follows, all from one sample in a study of molecular identifiers for immune sequencing clone quantification. TCRdb re-derived calls from the PCR reads in MiXCR, one entry per CDR3 protein. Of approximately 550,000 distinct CDR3 sequences listed, around 25% are singletons. The sequencing sample was made of naive CD8+ T cells from blood, with Jurkat cell RNA spiked in. Receptors were obtained from a human donor in good health. Some libraries in this study had Jurkat cell RNA spiked in. The CDR3 runs from the conserved cysteine through the conserved F or W. A D gene is named only where the DNA matches it firmly. Only part of the rows carry a size: once, few, many, or a class if the clone is expanded.

V	J	D	size	CDR3	DNA
TRBV5-1	TRBJ2-7	-	-	CASSLGGLDLDEQYF	TGCGCCAGCAGCTTGGGAGGTCTAGATTTGGACGAGCAGTACTTC
TRBV20-1	TRBJ2-3	-	few	CSATPEALAGHTDTQYF	TGCAGTGCAACTCCCGAAGCGCTCGCGGGGCACACAGATACGCAGTATTTT
TRBV14	TRBJ2-2	-	few	CASSQVDAGELFF	TGTGCCAGCAGCCAAGTGGATGCCGGGGAGCTGTTTTTT
TRBV29-1	TRBJ2-4	-	-	CSARGLAGQNIHYF	TGCAGCGCGCGAGGGCTAGCCGGGCAAAACATTCACTACTTC
TRBV27	TRBJ2-3	TRBD1	-	CASSFMGQGTDTQYF	TGTGCCAGCAGTTTTATGGGACAGGGCACAGATACGCAGTATTTT
TRBV5-1	TRBJ2-4	TRBD1	many	CASSLFGDRTYNLAKNIQYF	TGCGCCAGCAGCTTATTTGGGGACAGGACCTATAACCTAGCCAAAAACATTCAGTACTTC
TRBV28	TRBJ2-7	-	few	CASSFPREVSEYYEQYF	TGTGCCAGCAGTTTCCCGCGGGAAGTTTCGGAGTATTACGAGCAGTACTTC
TRBV19	TRBJ2-3	-	-	CASSTVGTLGDTQYF	TGTGCCAGTAGTACTGTCGGGACCTTAGGAGATACGCAGTATTTT
TRBV3-1	TRBJ2-7	-	-	CASSLSWGEQYF	TGTGCCAGCAGCCTCTCGTGGGGGGAGCAGTACTTC
TRBV7-2	TRBJ2-2	-	many	CASSLGVAVSGELFF	TGTGCCAGCAGCTTAGGGGTAGCCGTTTCCGGGGAGCTGTTTTTT
TRBV20-1	TRBJ2-3	TRBD2	many	CSAIPGGSRTDTQYF	TGCAGTGCTATCCCCGGCGGGAGCCGAACAGATACGCAGTATTTT
TRBV29-1	TRBJ2-7	TRBD2	many	CSVKTSGGFKEQYF	TGCAGCGTTAAAACTAGCGGGGGTTTCAAGGAGCAGTACTTC
TRBV28	TRBJ2-1	TRBD2	-	CASTPSTGLAGSRSRNEQFF	TGTGCCAGCACCCCCTCAACCGGACTAGCGGGTAGCCGCTCTAGAAATGAGCAGTTCTTC
TRBV6-5	TRBJ1-4	-	-	CASRDGSNEKLFF	TGTGCCAGCAGAGACGGATCTAATGAAAAACTGTTTTTT
TRBV5-1	TRBJ1-4	-	-	CASSLGGQLPVTLFF	TGCGCCAGCAGCTTGGGAGGACAGCTACCTGTAACACTGTTTTTT
TRBV4-3	TRBJ2-5	-	few	CASSQDLGSKTQYF	TGCGCCAGCAGCCAAGATTTGGGGAGTAAGACCCAGTACTTC
TRBV15	TRBJ2-5	-	few	CATSTPQRGAETQYF	TGTGCCACCAGCACGCCTCAGAGGGGGGCAGAGACCCAGTACTTC
TRBV6-2/TRBV6-3	TRBJ1-5	-	-	CASSYWGGHQPQHF	TGTGCCAGCAGTTACTGGGGGGGTCATCAGCCCCAGCATTTT
TRBV6-5	TRBJ1-1	-	many	CASSWSGETEAFF	TGTGCCAGCAGTTGGTCCGGGGAGACTGAAGCTTTCTTT
TRBV4-2	TRBJ2-3	TRBD2	-	CASSPSETSGSPDTQYF	TGTGCCAGCAGCCCCTCCGAGACTAGCGGGAGTCCAGATACGCAGTATTTT
TRBV28	TRBJ2-3	-	many	CASSLAGETDTQYF	TGTGCCAGCAGTTTAGCAGGGGAAACAGATACGCAGTATTTT
TRBV10-3	TRBJ2-3	-	many	CAISEPTSPLDTQYF	TGTGCCATCAGTGAACCGACTTCCCCACTAGATACGCAGTATTTT
TRBV28	TRBJ2-3	-	many	CASSLGKGGTDTQYF	TGTGCCAGCAGTTTAGGGAAGGGGGGTACAGATACGCAGTATTTT
TRBV27	TRBJ1-5	-	few	CASSLSLRVGNQPQHF	TGTGCCAGCAGTTTATCGCTCAGGGTAGGCAATCAGCCCCAGCATTTT
TRBV5-1	TRBJ1-1	-	-	CASSLAEVGPRNTEAFF	TGCGCCAGCAGCTTGGCCGAGGTGGGGCCTAGGAACACTGAAGCTTTCTTT
TRBV20-1	TRBJ2-7	TRBD1	-	CSAREPNRGPYEQYF	TGCAGTGCTAGAGAGCCCAACAGGGGTCCCTACGAGCAGTACTTC
TRBV7-9	TRBJ1-1	-	-	CASRPFGQNTAAFF	TGTGCCAGCAGGCCCTTTGGTCAGAACACTGCAGCTTTCTTT
TRBV2	TRBJ2-7	-	-	CAIISGRSAYEQYF	TGTGCCATCATCTCCGGCAGGAGCGCTTACGAGCAGTACTTC
TRBV28	TRBJ2-2	TRBD2	few	CASSSRLAGVQTGELFF	TGTGCCAGCAGTTCCCGACTAGCGGGAGTACAAACCGGGGAGCTGTTTTTT
TRBV10-3	TRBJ2-5	TRBD2	-	CAISESETSGRQETQYF	TGTGCCATCAGTGAGTCTGAGACTAGCGGGAGGCAAGAGACCCAGTACTTC
TRBV10-3	TRBJ2-4	-	few	CAISDPIAKNIQYF	TGTGCCATCAGTGACCCCATAGCCAAAAACATTCAGTACTTC
TRBV20-1	TRBJ1-4	-	few	CSARAGTTNEKLFF	TGCAGTGCTAGAGCGGGTACAACTAATGAAAAACTGTTTTTT
TRBV29-1	TRBJ2-1	-	many	CSARGGAQFF	TGCAGCGCCCGTGGAGGTGCTCAGTTCTTC
TRBV19	TRBJ2-7	TRBD1	-	CASSQGQAGSYEQYF	TGTGCCAGTAGTCAAGGACAGGCAGGGTCGTATGAGCAGTACTTC
TRBV25-1	TRBJ2-7	-	-	CASSSPHWEPQYEQYF	TGTGCCAGCAGTTCTCCTCACTGGGAACCCCAATACGAGCAGTACTTC
TRBV19	TRBJ2-5	-	many	CASSETGTPRETQYF	TGTGCCAGTAGTGAAACCGGGACCCCGCGGGAGACCCAGTACTTC
TRBV3-1	TRBJ1-5	-	once	CASSETFNQPQHF	TGTGCCAGCAGCGAGACTTTCAATCAGCCCCAGCATTTT
TRBV29-1	TRBJ2-2	-	few	CSVVFGPNTGELFF	TGCAGCGTTGTTTTCGGACCGAACACCGGGGAGCTGTTTTTT
TRBV29-1	TRBJ2-5	-	many	CSVGTGPETQYF	TGCAGCGTTGGAACAGGCCCAGAGACCCAGTACTTC
TRBV19	TRBJ2-6	-	many	CASSDTLGSSGANVLTF	TGTGCCAGTAGCGACACTCTCGGATCCTCTGGGGCCAACGTCCTGACTTTC